What follows are 27 T cell receptor beta chains derived from one specimen sequenced in a study of cytomegalovirus exposure and HLA in healthy donors. 13 Jbeta primers and 60 Vbeta primers were used for the PCR. Profiling relied on immunoSEQ multiplex PCR, and the TCRdb table lists in-frame clones only, not all of them. Of over 150,000 clones listed, 75% are singletons. The sequencing sample was made of PBMCs. Every receptor here comes from a woman aged 50 to 60 in good health and CMV-seropositive.

This chain uses TRBV5-1 with TRBJ2-5, with 7 bases identical to TRBD2. The better agreement between TRBJ2-7 and the DNA end casts doubt on the J call. The CDR3 has 12 residues. CDR1 is SGHRS, CDR2 YFSETQ, per germline. The CDR3 sequence is CASRGEAYEQYF. DNA of the CDR3: TGCGCCAGCCGGGGGGAGGCCTACGAGCAGTACTTC.

V and J are TRBV2 and TRBJ1-1; a weak D match, TRBD1 (5 bases). Germline V gene data show CDR1 as SNHLY and CDR2 as FYNNEI. The V and J ends lost 4 bases and 3 bases respectively, with 15 bases between them. The length of the CDR3 is 15 residues. The CDR3 region is CASSVTKGRHTEAFF. CDR3 nucleotide sequence: TGTGCCAGCAGTGTTACTAAGGGGAGGCACACTGAAGCTTTCTTT.

J is TRBJ2-5 and V is TRBV7-2, with 9 bases lining up with TRBD2. The CDR3 consists of 15 residues. Germline V gene lookup returns CDR1 SGHTA and CDR2 FQGNSA. V trimming: 2 bases; J trimming: 3 bases; junction bases outside the gene matches: 4. CDR3 sequence: CASSLRGGAEETQYF. CDR3 nucleotide sequence: TGTGCCAGCAGCTTACGCGGGGGGGCCGAAGAGACCCAGTACTTC.

The chain joins TRBV7-9 to TRBJ1-1; D may be TRBD1 (6 bases). V was trimmed by 5 bases and J by 2 bases, leaving 15 bases between them. The CDR3 covers 15 residues. Germline CDR1 SEHNR, CDR2 FQNEAQ (reference sequence). The DNA for the CDR3 is TGTGCCAGCAGCGTACAACAGGGCTTAAACACTGAAGCTTTCTTT. Translated, it gives CASSVQQGLNTEAFF. Looking up the rest from reference TRBV7-9 and TRBJ1-1 gives the full variable domain: DTGVSQNPRHKITKRGQNVTFRCDPISEHNRLYWYRQTLGQGPEFLTYFQNEAQLEKSRLLSDRFSAERPKGSFSTLEIQRTEQGDSAMYLCASSVQQGLNTEAFFGQGTRLTVV.

The chain uses TRBV5-6 and TRBJ2-5, with 7 bases lining up with TRBD2. CDR1 and CDR2 from the germline V gene are SGHDT and YYEEEE. This CDR3 contains 15 residues. The trim removed 4 bases at V and 0 bases at J, leaving 6 bases unmatched. In DNA form, the CDR3 reads TGTGCCAGCAGCCGTGGGAGGGTGCACCAAGAGACCCAGTACTTC. Translated: CASSRGRVHQETQYF.

This sequence joins TRBV5-6 and TRBJ2-3; 7 positions agree with TRBD2. Germline loops: CDR1 SGHDT, CDR2 YYEEEE. Germline trimming cut 4 bases from V and 2 bases from J; bases unmatched to any gene: 16. The length of the CDR3 is 18 residues. Here the CDR3 reads CASSDGGWEGFDTDTQYF. The CDR3 DNA reads TGTGCCAGCAGCGATGGCGGGTGGGAGGGGTTTGACACAGATACGCAGTATTTT.

This clone was detected once. The genes are TRBV29-1 and TRBJ2-7, with D unresolved. Looked up from germline, CDR1 is SQVTM and CDR2 is ANQGSEA. The length of the CDR3 is 12 residues. V lost 7 bases and J 4 bases, leaving 14 bases between the germline ends. The DNA for the CDR3 is TGCAGCGCAAAACGTGGCGGATACGAGCAGTACTTC. It yields the protein CSAKRGGYEQYF.

This clone has a single count. The rearrangement links TRBV6-6 to TRBJ2-1; weak D call: TRBD1 (5 bases). Germline-derived CDR1 and CDR2 are MNHNY and SVGAGI (reference sequence). Trimming shortened V by 4 bases and J by 3 bases, and 10 bases separated the two germline ends. The CDR3 loop spans 14 amino acids. The CDR3 protein is CASSSSGIYNEQFF. CDR3 sequence (DNA): TGTGCCAGCAGTTCTTCAGGGATCTACAATGAGCAGTTCTTC.

The J gene is TRBJ1-1, the V gene TRBV15, with 7 bases fitting TRBD1. Germline CDR1 is LNHNV and CDR2 is YYDKDF (reference sequence). V shed 1 base and J 5 bases; nucleotides not matched to a gene: 13. The CDR3 totals 17 residues. For the CDR3, the DNA is TGTGCCACCAGCAGAGGGGCTATAACAGGGGCCAGAACTGAAGCTTTCTTT. Protein: CATSRGAITGARTEAFF.

This clone came up a few times. J is TRBJ1-2 and V is TRBV5-1, with 7 positions matching TRBD1. The V and J ends lost 4 bases and 6 bases, in that order; junction bases with no gene match: 9. Germline V gene lookup returns CDR1 SGHRS and CDR2 YFSETQ. This CDR3 comprises 14 residues. The CDR3 reads CASSDLTGADGYTF. The CDR3 DNA reads as TGCGCCAGCAGCGACCTAACAGGGGCAGATGGCTACACCTTC.

This clone has a single count. The chain carries TRBV5-1 and TRBJ2-7; 10 positions agree with TRBD2. Germline V lookup: CDR1 SGHRS, CDR2 YFSETQ. Trimming cost V 0 bases and J 4 bases; bases outside gene matches: 4. This CDR3 contains 15 residues. CDR3 sequence: CASSLVSGGSYEQYF. The DNA of the CDR3 is TGCGCCAGCAGCTTGGTTAGCGGGGGGTCATACGAGCAGTACTTC.

The V and J genes are TRBV6-5 and TRBJ1-2; D call uncertain. V lost 4 bases and J 2 bases, leaving 8 bases between the germline ends. This CDR3 comprises 13 residues. Germline V lookup: CDR1 MNHEY, CDR2 SVGAGI. CDR3 residues: CASSLTGNYGYTF. DNA of the CDR3: TGTGCCAGCAGTTTGACGGGAAACTATGGCTACACCTTC.

The chain couples TRBV29-1 to TRBJ1-1, with 7 positions matching TRBD1. The CDR3 length is 15 residues. Germline-derived CDR1 and CDR2 are SQVTM and ANQGSEA. J was trimmed by 1 base and V by 1 base; bases with no gene match: 6. CDR3 in amino acids: CSVEGVGQANTEAFF. Written as DNA, the CDR3 is TGCAGCGTTGAAGGAGTAGGACAGGCGAACACTGAAGCTTTCTTT.

This sequence joins TRBV5-1 and TRBJ1-2; D is perhaps TRBD1 (6 bases). The V and J ends lost 5 bases and 3 bases respectively, with 20 bases between them. Germline V lookup: CDR1 SGHRS, CDR2 YFSETQ. This CDR3 comprises 16 residues. DNA of the CDR3: TGCGCCAGCAGATACAGGGACACCCCTTGGGACTATGGCTACACCTTC. It codes for CASRYRDTPWDYGYTF. Full variable domain (outside the CDR3, taken from reference TRBV5-1 and TRBJ1-2): KAGVTQTPRYLIKTRGQQVTLSCSPISGHRSVSWYQQTPGQGLQFLFEYFSETQRNKGNFPGRFSGRQFSNSRSEMNVSTLELGDSALYLCASRYRDTPWDYGYTFGSGTRLTVV.

This chain uses TRBV5-1 with TRBJ2-3; D perhaps matches TRBD2 (7 bases). The V and J ends lost 4 bases and 6 bases respectively, with 30 bases between them. This CDR3 comprises 19 residues. The V gene's germline CDR1 is SGHRS and CDR2 YFSETQ. In nucleotides, the CDR3 is TGCGCCAGCAGCAGTGAGTTGATGAGGGGGGGCCCTCCGGTGGATACGCAGTATTTT. Translation: CASSSELMRGGPPVDTQYF.

The chain carries TRBV11-2 and TRBJ2-5; D is possibly TRBD1 (5 bases). The V end was cut by 1 base, the J end by 4 bases, with 13 bases between. The CDR3 is 15 amino acids. Germline V CDR1 and CDR2: SGHAT, FQNNGV. The chain's CDR3 is CASSLGDSAGETQYF. DNA for the CDR3: TGTGCCAGCAGCTTAGGTGACAGCGCCGGAGAGACCCAGTACTTC.

The J gene is TRBJ2-7, the V gene TRBV11-3, with TRBD1 identical over 7 bases. After removal of 1 base from V and 4 bases from J, the junction contained 7 bases not matched to a gene. CDR1 and CDR2 (germline): SGHNT, YENEEA. The CDR3 contains 15 residues. CDR3 nucleotide sequence: TGTGCCAGCAGCTTAGGAGGGGGCAGCGTTTACGAGCAGTACTTC. It codes for CASSLGGGSVYEQYF. Full variable domain (outside the CDR3, taken from reference TRBV11-3 and TRBJ2-7): EAGVVQSPRYKIIEKKQPVAFWCNPISGHNTLYWYLQNLGQGPELLIRYENEEAVDDSQLPKDRFSAERLKGVDSTLKIQPAELGDSAVYLCASSLGGGSVYEQYFGPGTRLTVT.

The V call is TRBV5-1, the J call TRBJ1-5; D possibly corresponds to TRBD1 (5 bases). V shed 0 bases and J shed 7 bases, with 11 bases lying between them. CDR3 size: 14 residues. CDR1 and CDR2 (germline): SGHRS, YFSETQ. The CDR3 reads CASSLEGGEQPQHF. DNA for the CDR3: TGCGCCAGCAGCTTGGAGGGAGGGGAGCAGCCCCAGCATTTT.

This clone was detected a few times. V and J are TRBV5-4 and TRBJ1-4; TRBD1 agrees at 8 bases. The CDR3 length is 14 residues. Per germline, CDR1 SGHNT and CDR2 YYREEE (reference sequence). V trimming: 0 bases; J trimming: 6 bases; junction bases outside the gene matches: 1. The CDR3, as DNA: TGTGCCAGCAGCTTGGTGGGACAGGATGAAAAACTGTTTTTT. It translates to CASSLVGQDEKLFF.

The V and J genes are TRBV10-3 and TRBJ1-5; tentative D call: TRBD1 (6 bases). Germline V gene lookup returns CDR1 ENHRY and CDR2 SYGVKD. With 1 base removed from V and 7 bases from J, the gap between germline ends came to 14 bases. This CDR3 comprises 15 residues. CDR3 DNA sequence: TGTGCCATCAGTGAGTTAAGGGAGGGGGGACAGCCCCAGCATTTT. It is translated as CAISELREGGQPQHF.

The chain links TRBV6-6 to TRBJ1-1; D is unresolved. Trimming left V 6 bases short and J 6 bases short, with 14 bases between. CDR1 and CDR2 (germline): MNHNY, SVGAGI (reference sequence). This CDR3 spans 13 amino acids. CDR3 sequence reads: CASSSRGIPEAFF. As DNA, the CDR3 is TGTGCCAGCAGCTCCCGGGGAATCCCTGAAGCTTTCTTT.

The rearrangement links TRBV6-6 to TRBJ2-7; 7 bases are shared with TRBD2. Germline CDR1 and CDR2: MNHNY and SVGAGI (reference sequence). Germline trimming cut 6 bases from V and 7 bases from J; bases unmatched to any gene: 12. The CDR3 length is 14 residues. The CDR3 region is CASSPGRLAREQYF. CDR3 nucleotide sequence: TGTGCCAGCAGCCCCGGCCGACTAGCTCGGGAGCAGTACTTC.

This chain connects TRBV7-9 to TRBJ2-1, with D possibly matching TRBD2 (6 bases). Trimming left V 5 bases short and J 1 base short, with 15 bases between. Germline CDR1 is SEHNR and CDR2 is FQNEAQ (reference sequence). There are 16 residues in the CDR3. The CDR3 sequence: CASSPQGGESYNEQFF. The CDR3 coding sequence is TGTGCCAGCAGCCCCCAGGGCGGGGAGTCCTACAATGAGCAGTTCTTC.

V usage is TRBV6-5 and J usage is TRBJ1-2; D is undetermined. V was pared by 2 bases and J by 4 bases, with 14 bases between. From germline, CDR1 is MNHEY and CDR2 SVGAGI. This CDR3 has 15 residues. The CDR3 loop reads CASSYARFTAYGYTF. In DNA, the CDR3 is TGTGCCAGCAGTTACGCTCGTTTCACAGCCTATGGCTACACCTTC.

The rearrangement joins TRBV2 to TRBJ2-3, with 16 bases that match TRBD2. Trimming removed 2 bases from V and 5 bases from J; junction bases left unmatched: 7. CDR1 is SNHLY and CDR2 is FYNNEI in the germline V gene. There are 18 residues in the CDR3. The CDR3 sequence is CASSERGLAGGRIDTQYF. CDR3 coding DNA: TGTGCCAGCAGTGAACGGGGACTAGCGGGGGGGCGGATAGATACGCAGTATTTT.

This sequence joins TRBV4-1 and TRBJ1-5; no reliable D call. The CDR3 totals 17 residues. Trimming pared 0 bases from V and 7 bases from J, leaving 19 bases between. Per germline, CDR1 MGHRA and CDR2 YSYEKL. Here the CDR3 reads CASSQDLNVAGGQPQHF. In DNA form, the CDR3 reads TGCGCCAGCAGCCAAGATCTCAATGTGGCAGGAGGGCAGCCCCAGCATTTT.

The CDR3 spells CASSRTGGGTEAFF. The CDR3 DNA sequence: TGTGCCAGCAGTCGTACAGGGGGTGGCACTGAAGCTTTCTTT. This chain links TRBV27 with TRBJ1-1; 8 bases agree with TRBD1. The CDR3 length is 14 residues. The junction had 6 bases not matched to a gene; V was cut back by 5 bases and J by 4 bases. Germline V gene sequence: CDR1 MNHEY, CDR2 SMNVEV (reference sequence).